This T cell receptor beta chain was captured in a study of T cell responses to AZD1222 COVID-19 vaccine (dated by TCRdb to the early 2020s). Turning to the overall study: AZD1222 recipients whose second dose came at about 4 weeks and those whose second dose came at about 12 weeks were combined into one group, since spike-specific TCR depth and breadth did not differ between the two schedules. A total of 230 to 250 trial participants underwent TCR sequencing, of whom about 200 had received two doses of AZD1222 and roughly 26 had received two doses of the MenACWY control vaccine. Trial participants were enrolled by age into subgroups of 18-55, 56-69 and 70-plus years, and about 150, 27 and 61 TCR-sequenced participants, respectively, were included in these subgroups. Overall study results and their limits: Participants were mostly white British, with more females than males. The authors suggested clonal diversity may have been underestimated. CD4 TCRs associated with the vaccine covered the entire spike protein, and the dominant responses were in regions 160-218 and 743-854. Conclusions about previously exposed vaccinees were limited because only six AZD1222 recipients were SARS-CoV-2 seropositive at baseline. Reportedly, close to half of the unique spike-specific TCRs recognized epitopes lying outside the regions that are mutated in the B.1.351 and B.1.1.7 variants. After two AZD1222 doses, both the breadth and the depth of spike-specific TCRs were significantly higher than at day 0 and than in MenACWY recipients. Because no samples from the day 14 peak response were available, repertoires could be characterized only after the peak T cell response. The 56-69-year group was small, and its depth increase did not reach significance, likely because of low power.

What this sample's time point label stands for: baseline before first vaccination. The vaccinee samples were drawn from two UK trials, COV001 and COV002, one of which was a single-blind randomized controlled phase 2/3 trial testing AZD1222 (ChAdOx1 nCoV-19) in healthy adults. For TCRbeta chain sequencing, PBMC samples from trial participants were taken at day 0 and at day 28 after the second dose. The CDR3 regions of human TCRbeta chains were subjected to immunosequencing. The original pipeline was this. Repertoire TCRs were checked for matches against a reference library of SARS-CoV-2-specific TCRs that had been generated using the MIRA antigen-specificity platform. Breadth was defined as the fraction of unique TCRs that were SARS-CoV-2-associated. Depth was defined as the fraction of total T cells that were SARS-CoV-2-associated. Each spike-specific TCR was assigned to its reactive spike region and to a CD4 or CD8 class using the MIRA data. Log10-transformed breadth and depth values were compared by one-way ANOVA with Sidak's multiple comparisons tests. TCRdb limited this immuneACCESS table to in-frame rearrangements with V and J called. A share of clones is missing; checked studies link under half to unresolved V genes, and the rest is unexplained. The DNA was the basis for D and trimming; V, J and clone size are from that table. A total of about 190,000 clones appear in this sample, around 90% of them only once. The ten largest clonotypes hold over 0.85% of the sample.

CDR1 MDHEN and CDR2 SYDVKM were looked up in the germline V gene. Inclusive of the bounding cysteine and phenylalanine, the CDR3 is 14 residues long. The CDR3 DNA has 42 bases and is translated from base 1. The junction shows trimming of 5 bases on V and 1 base on J, plus 11 bases between the germline ends. Regarding this clone: What antigen it recognizes has not been identified. Base qualities are missing; no much larger clone stands one base away.

The source material was peripheral blood, sampled on day 0 of AZD1222 vaccination. This receptor chain uses TRBV28 and TRBJ1-1; no D gene call is confident. The sequence was obtained from an adult in good health. The DNA is as follows: TGTGCCAGCAGTACGATGAACGGGAACACTGAAGCTTTCTTT. Its protein reads: CASSTMNGNTEAFF.